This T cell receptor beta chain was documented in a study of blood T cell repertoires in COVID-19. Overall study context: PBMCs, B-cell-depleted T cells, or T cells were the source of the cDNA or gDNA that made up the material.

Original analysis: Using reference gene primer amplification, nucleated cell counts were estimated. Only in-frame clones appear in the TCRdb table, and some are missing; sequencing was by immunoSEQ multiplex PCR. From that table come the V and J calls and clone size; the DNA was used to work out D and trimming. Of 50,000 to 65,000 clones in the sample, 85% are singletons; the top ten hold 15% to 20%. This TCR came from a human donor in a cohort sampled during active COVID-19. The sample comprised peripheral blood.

DNA for the CDR3: TGTGCCAGCAGCTTGGATGACAGGGGAGGGGAGACCCAGTACTTC. This translates into CASSLDDRGGETQYF. J is TRBJ2-5 and V is TRBV5-4, with D possibly being TRBD1 (8 bases). Germline V gene lookup returns CDR1 SGHNT and CDR2 YYREEE (reference sequence). V lost 0 bases to trimming and J lost 5 bases, with 14 bases between them. The CDR3 contains 15 residues.